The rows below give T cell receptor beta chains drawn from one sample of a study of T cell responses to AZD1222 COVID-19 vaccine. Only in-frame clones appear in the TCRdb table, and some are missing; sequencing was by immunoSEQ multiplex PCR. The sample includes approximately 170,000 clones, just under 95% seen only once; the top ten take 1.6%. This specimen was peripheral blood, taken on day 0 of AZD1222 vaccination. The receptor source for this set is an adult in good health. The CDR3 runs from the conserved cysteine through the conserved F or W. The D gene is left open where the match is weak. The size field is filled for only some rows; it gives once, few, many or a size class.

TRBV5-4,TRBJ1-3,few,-,TGTGCCAGCAGCTACCTTGGGTCTGGAAACACCATATATTTT,CASSYLGSGNTIYF
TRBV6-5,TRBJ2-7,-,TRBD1,TGTGCCAGCAGGGGGAGGGACAGGGGTTACGAGCAGTACTTC,CASRGRDRGYEQYF
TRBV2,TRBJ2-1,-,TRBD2,TGTGCCAGCAGGGAACGCCTAAGTAGCGGGAGAACCCATGAGCAGTTCTTC,CASRERLSSGRTHEQFF
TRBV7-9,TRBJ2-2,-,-,TGTGCCAGCAGCGCTACCGGGCTAGCAGAGAACACCGGGGAGCTGTTTTTT,CASSATGLAENTGELFF
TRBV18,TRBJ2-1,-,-,TGTGCCAGCTCACCACTGAGCGGGACATCCTACAATGAGCAGTTCTTC,CASSPLSGTSYNEQFF
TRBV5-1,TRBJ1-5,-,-,TGCGCCAGCAGCTTGGGGTGGGGTATGAATACGCCCCAGCATTTT,CASSLGWGMNTPQHF
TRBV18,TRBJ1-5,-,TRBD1,TGTGCCAGCTCACCGTTTTTCACAGGGGATCAGCCCCAGCATTTT,CASSPFFTGDQPQHF
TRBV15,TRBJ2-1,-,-,TGTGCCACCAGCGCTTTACTAGGGTATGAGCAGTTCTTC,CATSALLGYEQFF
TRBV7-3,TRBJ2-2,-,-,TGTGCCAGCAGCCAGTACACCGGGGAGCTGTTTTTT,CASSQYTGELFF
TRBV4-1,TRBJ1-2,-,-,TGCGCCAGCAGCCAAGAAAGGCAGGCCAGGAACTATGGCTACACCTTC,CASSQERQARNYGYTF
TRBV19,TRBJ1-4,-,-,TGTGCCAGTAGTACCCCCGCGGACCTCGCAACTAATGAAAAACTGTTTTTT,CASSTPADLATNEKLFF